Listed below are T cell receptor beta chains from one sample, sequenced in a study of identical twins. MiXCR, run by TCRdb on the 5' RACE reads, gives a single entry per CDR3 protein. The table has 200,000 to 250,000 distinct CDR3 sequences, around 7% seen once; the top ten hold about 3.6%. The data also belong to a second study, concerning yellow fever vaccine responses in identical twins.

The sample taken for sequencing was memory (CD45RO+) T cells sorted from blood. These receptors were obtained from a woman younger than 35 in good health. Both conserved end residues are part of each CDR3. A clone size is listed for some rows: how often the clone was seen (once, few, many), or a class if it is expanded.

v_call: TRBV20-1; j_call: TRBJ1-2; clone_size: -; cdr3_aa: CSATRDRVGDGYTF
v_call: TRBV29-1; j_call: TRBJ2-4; clone_size: many; cdr3_aa: CSVRNRASKNIQYF
v_call: TRBV27; j_call: TRBJ2-7; clone_size: -; cdr3_aa: CASSLLGQTNYEQYF
v_call: TRBV5-1; j_call: TRBJ1-2; clone_size: few; cdr3_aa: CASSLAFPTNVVGVGYTF
v_call: TRBV2; j_call: TRBJ1-1; clone_size: -; cdr3_aa: CASSYRTGSQGTEAFF
v_call: TRBV12-3/TRBV12-4; j_call: TRBJ2-7; clone_size: many; cdr3_aa: CASSPSGRTYEQYF
v_call: TRBV6-6; j_call: TRBJ2-2; clone_size: many; cdr3_aa: CASTQTNTGELFF
v_call: TRBV4-1; j_call: TRBJ2-3; clone_size: few; cdr3_aa: CASSRQLSGVGTDTQYF
v_call: TRBV10-1; j_call: TRBJ2-7; clone_size: -; cdr3_aa: CASSRGSGSGEQYF
v_call: TRBV7-6; j_call: TRBJ1-1; clone_size: many; cdr3_aa: CASSLGVGGTEAFF
v_call: TRBV19; j_call: TRBJ2-3; clone_size: -; cdr3_aa: CASSVGDRTDTQYF
v_call: TRBV20-1; j_call: TRBJ2-7; clone_size: few; cdr3_aa: CSARDRLDYEQYF
v_call: TRBV2; j_call: TRBJ2-1; clone_size: few; cdr3_aa: CASRRQVQSNEQFF
v_call: TRBV5-6; j_call: TRBJ1-3; clone_size: many; cdr3_aa: CASSPTAFSGNTIYF
v_call: TRBV28; j_call: TRBJ2-2; clone_size: few; cdr3_aa: CASSLVGGELFF
v_call: TRBV4-1; j_call: TRBJ1-4; clone_size: many; cdr3_aa: CASSHSGELIREKLFF
v_call: TRBV10-1; j_call: TRBJ2-1; clone_size: -; cdr3_aa: CASSVSGKLHNEQFF
v_call: TRBV5-6; j_call: TRBJ2-1; clone_size: many; cdr3_aa: CASSRTALAGYNEQFF
v_call: TRBV7-2; j_call: TRBJ2-3; clone_size: few; cdr3_aa: CASSLQGGPSTDTQYF
v_call: TRBV12-3/TRBV12-4; j_call: TRBJ1-4; clone_size: few; cdr3_aa: CASSFLYGQGDEKLFF
v_call: TRBV27; j_call: TRBJ2-2; clone_size: few; cdr3_aa: CASSPQGLVPGELFF
v_call: TRBV6-5; j_call: TRBJ2-5; clone_size: many; cdr3_aa: CASSYATSGGSQETQYF
v_call: TRBV7-9; j_call: TRBJ1-2; clone_size: many; cdr3_aa: CASSLVVGRDYGYTF
v_call: TRBV7-9; j_call: TRBJ2-3; clone_size: many; cdr3_aa: CASSLARSLDTQYF
v_call: TRBV27; j_call: TRBJ2-7; clone_size: few; cdr3_aa: CASSLGLVSADEQYF
v_call: TRBV20-1; j_call: TRBJ2-3; clone_size: few; cdr3_aa: CSARIPSAGTQYF
v_call: TRBV7-9; j_call: TRBJ2-3; clone_size: many; cdr3_aa: CASSATGGGTDTQYF
v_call: TRBV27; j_call: TRBJ1-1; clone_size: many; cdr3_aa: CASSYRGTANTEAFF
v_call: TRBV7-8; j_call: TRBJ2-1; clone_size: -; cdr3_aa: CASGDRGRAKEEQFF
v_call: TRBV5-1; j_call: TRBJ2-1; clone_size: many; cdr3_aa: CASSLEPGARRDEQFF
v_call: TRBV11-2; j_call: TRBJ1-1; clone_size: -; cdr3_aa: CASSLEGLDTEAFF
v_call: TRBV11-1; j_call: TRBJ2-7; clone_size: many; cdr3_aa: CASSLPVSTTSGSDYEQYF
v_call: TRBV11-3; j_call: TRBJ2-2; clone_size: -; cdr3_aa: CASSLEGAGELFF
v_call: TRBV6-5; j_call: TRBJ1-2; clone_size: -; cdr3_aa: CASSYLGGGYTF
v_call: TRBV5-1; j_call: TRBJ1-1; clone_size: many; cdr3_aa: CASSLGALNTEAFF
v_call: TRBV20-1; j_call: TRBJ2-7; clone_size: many; cdr3_aa: CSARDPKGLAGYEQYF
v_call: TRBV14; j_call: TRBJ2-1; clone_size: -; cdr3_aa: CASSQVRVAGEGEQFF
v_call: TRBV12-3/TRBV12-4; j_call: TRBJ2-5; clone_size: -; cdr3_aa: CASCLMLALRGRQETQYF
v_call: TRBV18; j_call: TRBJ1-1; clone_size: many; cdr3_aa: CASSPGQISAFF
v_call: TRBV5-1; j_call: TRBJ2-1; clone_size: many; cdr3_aa: CASSYSGELYNEQFF
v_call: TRBV7-2; j_call: TRBJ1-5; clone_size: -; cdr3_aa: CASSLTAGQPQHF
v_call: TRBV14; j_call: TRBJ2-5; clone_size: few; cdr3_aa: CASSPQGRGYQETQYF
v_call: TRBV28; j_call: TRBJ2-4; clone_size: few; cdr3_aa: CASSPQTVPKNIQYF
v_call: TRBV5-1; j_call: TRBJ2-1; clone_size: -; cdr3_aa: CASSIGTSESPVNEQFF
v_call: TRBV28; j_call: TRBJ2-2; clone_size: -; cdr3_aa: CASSSLPLGELFF
v_call: TRBV3-1; j_call: TRBJ2-7; clone_size: few; cdr3_aa: CASSQTDYEQYF
v_call: TRBV12-3/TRBV12-4; j_call: TRBJ2-1; clone_size: many; cdr3_aa: CAASRGGSSYNEQFF
v_call: TRBV5-1; j_call: TRBJ2-1; clone_size: many; cdr3_aa: CASSVSSGRASGEQFF
v_call: TRBV7-9; j_call: TRBJ2-3; clone_size: many; cdr3_aa: CASSFQTFSDTQYF
v_call: TRBV7-9; j_call: TRBJ2-1; clone_size: few; cdr3_aa: CASSLALNNEQFF
v_call: TRBV25-1; j_call: TRBJ2-3; clone_size: few; cdr3_aa: CASSDRYSRYF
v_call: TRBV7-9; j_call: TRBJ2-1; clone_size: -; cdr3_aa: CASSFLGLAGEHEQFF
v_call: TRBV12-3/TRBV12-4; j_call: TRBJ2-2; clone_size: many; cdr3_aa: CASSLVGAGTGELFF
v_call: TRBV12-3/TRBV12-4; j_call: TRBJ2-3; clone_size: -; cdr3_aa: CASSLGLAGGIWEETDTQYF
v_call: TRBV3-1; j_call: TRBJ2-3; clone_size: -; cdr3_aa: CASSQAFSGGGTDTQYF
v_call: TRBV5-1; j_call: TRBJ2-1; clone_size: many; cdr3_aa: CASSPGLVFYNEQFF
v_call: TRBV6-2/TRBV6-3; j_call: TRBJ2-7; clone_size: -; cdr3_aa: CASSYSIGRLAGGRSYEQYF